This T cell receptor beta chain was observed in a study of T cell repertoires in cytomegalovirus infection. Study-wide background: Signatures in public TCR beta sequences pointed to both CMV infection and matching HLA type. Overall study results and limits: Identification of carriers of CMV plus the relevant HLA was achieved through cumulative public TCR beta family frequency. Dominant in the ex vivo response were TCR beta clonotypes restricted by HLA-C and specific for CMV.

A single record per CDR3 protein comes from TCRdb applying MiXCR to the reads. The sample includes 400,000 or so distinct CDR3 sequences, over 15% of them seen just once. There are 15 residues in the CDR3. V was shortened by 10 bases and J by 4 bases, with 22 bases between the two germline ends. Germline V gives CDR1 MNHEY, CDR2 SVGEGT. This clonotype was counted only a few times. As yet, its antigen is unknown. Specimen: PBMCs. The chain combines TRBV6-2 or TRBV6-3 with TRBJ1-2, with a tentative D call TRBD1 (5 bases). This receptor was obtained from a human donor in good health (CMV status not recorded). Some clones in this sample may be carry-over from other donors' samples. CDR3 nucleotide sequence: TGTGCCACCGCTGCCTCAGGGACGTGGGGCTATGGCTACACCTTC. It codes for CATAASGTWGYGYTF.